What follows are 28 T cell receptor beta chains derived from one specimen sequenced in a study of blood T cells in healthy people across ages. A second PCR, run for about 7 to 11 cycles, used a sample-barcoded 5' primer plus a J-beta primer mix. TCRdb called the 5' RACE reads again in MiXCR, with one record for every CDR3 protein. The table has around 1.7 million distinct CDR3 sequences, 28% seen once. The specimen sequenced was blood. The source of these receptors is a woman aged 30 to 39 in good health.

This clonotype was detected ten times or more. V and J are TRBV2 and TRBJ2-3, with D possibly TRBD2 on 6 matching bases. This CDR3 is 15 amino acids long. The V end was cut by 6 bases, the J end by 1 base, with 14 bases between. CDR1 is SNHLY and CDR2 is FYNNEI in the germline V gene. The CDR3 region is CASRPGLAGTDTQYF. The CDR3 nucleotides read TGTGCCAGCAGACCGGGACTTGCGGGCACAGATACGCAGTATTTT. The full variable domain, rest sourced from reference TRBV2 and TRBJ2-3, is EPEVTQTPSHQVTQMGQEVILRCVPISNHLYFYWYRQILGQKVEFLVSFYNNEISEKSEIFDDQFSVERPDGSNFTLKIRSTKLEDSAMYFCASRPGLAGTDTQYFGPGTRLTVL.

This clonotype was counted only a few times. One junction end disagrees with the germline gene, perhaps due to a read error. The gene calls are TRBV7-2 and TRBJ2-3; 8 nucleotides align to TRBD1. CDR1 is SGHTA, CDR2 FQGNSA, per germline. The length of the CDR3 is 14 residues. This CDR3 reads CASRSDRGTGTQYF. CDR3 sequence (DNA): TGTGCCAGCAGGTCAGACAGGGGCACAGGTACGCAGTATTTT.

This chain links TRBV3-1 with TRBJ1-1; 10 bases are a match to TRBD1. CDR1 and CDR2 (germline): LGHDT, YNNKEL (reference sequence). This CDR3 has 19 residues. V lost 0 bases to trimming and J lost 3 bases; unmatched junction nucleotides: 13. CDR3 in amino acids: CASSQDKAGQGRRDTEAFF. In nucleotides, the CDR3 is TGTGCCAGCAGCCAAGATAAAGCGGGACAGGGGAGGAGGGACACTGAAGCTTTCTTT.

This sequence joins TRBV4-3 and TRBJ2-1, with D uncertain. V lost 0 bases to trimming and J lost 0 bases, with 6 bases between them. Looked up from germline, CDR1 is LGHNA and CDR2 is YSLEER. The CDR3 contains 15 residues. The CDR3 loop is CASSQDFLSYNEQFF. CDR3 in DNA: TGCGCCAGCAGCCAAGACTTCCTCTCCTACAATGAGCAGTTCTTC.

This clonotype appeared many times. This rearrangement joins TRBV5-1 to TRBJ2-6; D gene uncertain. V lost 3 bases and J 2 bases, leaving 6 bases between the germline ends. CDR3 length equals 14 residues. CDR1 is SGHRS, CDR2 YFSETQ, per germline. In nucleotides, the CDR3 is TGCGCCAGCAGCTCAGCCCCTGGGGCCAACGTCCTGACTTTC. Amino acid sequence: CASSSAPGANVLTF.

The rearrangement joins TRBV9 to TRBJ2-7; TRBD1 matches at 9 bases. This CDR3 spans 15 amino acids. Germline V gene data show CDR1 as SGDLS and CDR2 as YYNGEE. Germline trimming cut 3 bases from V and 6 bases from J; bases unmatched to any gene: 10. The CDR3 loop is CASSELGTGNGEQYF. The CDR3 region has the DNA TGTGCCAGCAGCGAGTTAGGGACAGGGAATGGCGAGCAGTACTTC. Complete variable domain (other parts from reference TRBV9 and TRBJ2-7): DSGVTQTPKHLITATGQRVTLRCSPRSGDLSVYWYQQSLDQGLQFLIQYYNGEERAKGNILERFSAQQFPDLHSELNLSSLELGDSALYFCASSELGTGNGEQYFGPGTRLTVT.

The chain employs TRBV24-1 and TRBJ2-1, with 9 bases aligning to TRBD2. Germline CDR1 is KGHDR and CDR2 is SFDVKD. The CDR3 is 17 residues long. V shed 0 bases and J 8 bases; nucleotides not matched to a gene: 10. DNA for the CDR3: TGTGCCACCAGTGATTTGATTGCGGGAGGGCCTGGGTATGAGCAGTTCTTC. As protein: CATSDLIAGGPGYEQFF.

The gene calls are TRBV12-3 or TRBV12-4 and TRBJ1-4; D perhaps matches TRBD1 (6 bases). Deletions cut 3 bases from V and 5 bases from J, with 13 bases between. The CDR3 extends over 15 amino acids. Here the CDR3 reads CASSFTDSLNEKLFF. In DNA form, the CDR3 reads TGTGCCAGCAGTTTTACGGACAGCCTAAATGAAAAACTGTTTTTT.

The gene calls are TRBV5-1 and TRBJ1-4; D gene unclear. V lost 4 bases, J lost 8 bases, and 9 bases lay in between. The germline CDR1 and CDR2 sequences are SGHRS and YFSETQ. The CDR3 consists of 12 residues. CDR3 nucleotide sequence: TGCGCCAGCAGCGAGGACTTCGAAAAACTGTTTTTT. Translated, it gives CASSEDFEKLFF.

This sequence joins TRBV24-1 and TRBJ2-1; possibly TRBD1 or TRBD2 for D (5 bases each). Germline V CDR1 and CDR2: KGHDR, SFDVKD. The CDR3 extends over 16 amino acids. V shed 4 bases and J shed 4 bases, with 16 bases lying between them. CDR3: CATSDRDGRPYNEQFF. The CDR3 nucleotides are TGTGCCACCAGTGACCGGGACGGACGACCATACAATGAGCAGTTCTTC.

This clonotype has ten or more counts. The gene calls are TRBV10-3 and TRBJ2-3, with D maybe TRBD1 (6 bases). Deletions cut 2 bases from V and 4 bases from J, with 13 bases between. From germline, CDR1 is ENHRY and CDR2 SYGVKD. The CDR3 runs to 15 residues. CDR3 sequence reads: CAISEPPTGSDTQYF. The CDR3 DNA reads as TGTGCCATCAGTGAGCCTCCCACAGGGTCAGATACGCAGTATTTT.

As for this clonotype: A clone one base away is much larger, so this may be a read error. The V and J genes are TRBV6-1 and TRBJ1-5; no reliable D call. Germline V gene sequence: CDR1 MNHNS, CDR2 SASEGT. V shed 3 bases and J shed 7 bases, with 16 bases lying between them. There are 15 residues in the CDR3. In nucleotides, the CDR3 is TGTGCCAGCAGTGATACCAGGAGGGTAGACCAGCCCCAGCATTTT. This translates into CASSDTRRVDQPQHF.

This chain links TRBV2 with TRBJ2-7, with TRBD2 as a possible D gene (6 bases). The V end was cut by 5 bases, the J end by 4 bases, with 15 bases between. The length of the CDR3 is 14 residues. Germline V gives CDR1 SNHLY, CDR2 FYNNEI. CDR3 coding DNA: TGTGCCAGCAGTTCCGCCGCGGGGCCATACGAGCAGTACTTC. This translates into CASSSAAGPYEQYF.

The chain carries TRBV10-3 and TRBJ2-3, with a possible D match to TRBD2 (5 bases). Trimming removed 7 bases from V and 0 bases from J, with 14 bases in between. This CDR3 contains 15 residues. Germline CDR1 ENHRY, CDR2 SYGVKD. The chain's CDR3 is CAINANAGSTDTQYF. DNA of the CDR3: TGTGCCATCAATGCGAACGCGGGCAGCACAGATACGCAGTATTTT.

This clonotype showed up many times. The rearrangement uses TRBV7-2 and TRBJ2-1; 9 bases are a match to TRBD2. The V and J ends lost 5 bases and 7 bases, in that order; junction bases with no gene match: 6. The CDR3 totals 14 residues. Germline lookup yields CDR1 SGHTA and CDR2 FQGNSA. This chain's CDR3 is CASSRLAGMNEQFF. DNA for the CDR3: TGTGCCAGCAGCCGGCTAGCGGGAATGAATGAGCAGTTCTTC.

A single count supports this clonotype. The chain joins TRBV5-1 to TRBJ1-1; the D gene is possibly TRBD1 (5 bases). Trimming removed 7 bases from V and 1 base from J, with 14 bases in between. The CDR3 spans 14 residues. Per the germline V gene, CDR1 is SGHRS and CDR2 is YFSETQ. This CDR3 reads CASSVGHANTEAFF. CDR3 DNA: TGCGCCAGCTCTGTAGGACACGCGAACACTGAAGCTTTCTTT.

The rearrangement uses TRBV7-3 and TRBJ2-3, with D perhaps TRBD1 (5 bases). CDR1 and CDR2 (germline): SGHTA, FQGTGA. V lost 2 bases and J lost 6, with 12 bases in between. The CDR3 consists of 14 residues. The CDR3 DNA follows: TGTGCCAGCAGCTTAGCCCCAGGGCCCGATACGCAGTATTTT. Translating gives CASSLAPGPDTQYF. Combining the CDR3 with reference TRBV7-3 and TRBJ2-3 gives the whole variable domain GAGVSQTPSNKVTEKGKYVELRCDPISGHTALYWYRQSLGQGPEFLIYFQGTGAADDSGLPNDRFFAVRPEGSVSTLKIQRTERGDSAVYLCASSLAPGPDTQYFGPGTRLTVL.

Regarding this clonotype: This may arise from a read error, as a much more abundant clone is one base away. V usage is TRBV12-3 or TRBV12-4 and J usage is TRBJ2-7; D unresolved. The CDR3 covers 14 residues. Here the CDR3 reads CACSLGPSAYEQYF. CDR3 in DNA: TGTGCCTGCAGTTTAGGCCCCTCCGCCTACGAGCAGTACTTC.

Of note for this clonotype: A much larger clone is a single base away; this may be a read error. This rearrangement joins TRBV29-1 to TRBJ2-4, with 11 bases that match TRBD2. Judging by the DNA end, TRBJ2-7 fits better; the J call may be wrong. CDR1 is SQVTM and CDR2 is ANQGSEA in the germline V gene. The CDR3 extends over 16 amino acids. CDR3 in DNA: TGCAGCGTTAAGGGACTAGCGGACTTCTTCTCCTACGAGCAGTACTTC. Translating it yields CSVKGLADFFSYEQYF.

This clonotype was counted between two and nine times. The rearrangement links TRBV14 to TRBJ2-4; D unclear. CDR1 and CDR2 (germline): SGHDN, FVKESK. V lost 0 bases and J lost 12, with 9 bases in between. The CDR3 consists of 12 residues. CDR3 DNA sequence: TGTGCCAGCAGCCAAGAAGGCCCTACTCAGTACTTC. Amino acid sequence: CASSQEGPTQYF.

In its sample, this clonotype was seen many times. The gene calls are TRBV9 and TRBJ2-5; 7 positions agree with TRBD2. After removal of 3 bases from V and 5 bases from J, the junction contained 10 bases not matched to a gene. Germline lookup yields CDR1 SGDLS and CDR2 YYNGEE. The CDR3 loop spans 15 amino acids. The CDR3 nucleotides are TGTGCCAGCAGCGCGGGGGGACTTTCAAGGGAGACCCAGTACTTC. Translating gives CASSAGGLSRETQYF.

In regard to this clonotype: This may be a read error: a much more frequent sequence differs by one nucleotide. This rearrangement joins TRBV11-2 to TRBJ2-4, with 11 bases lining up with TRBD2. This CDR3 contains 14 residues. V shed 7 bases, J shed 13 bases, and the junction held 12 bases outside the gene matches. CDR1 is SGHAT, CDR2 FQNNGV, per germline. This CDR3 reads CASNPTSGSEEQYF. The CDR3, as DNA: TGTGCCAGCAACCCTACTAGCGGGAGTGAGGAGCAGTACTTC.

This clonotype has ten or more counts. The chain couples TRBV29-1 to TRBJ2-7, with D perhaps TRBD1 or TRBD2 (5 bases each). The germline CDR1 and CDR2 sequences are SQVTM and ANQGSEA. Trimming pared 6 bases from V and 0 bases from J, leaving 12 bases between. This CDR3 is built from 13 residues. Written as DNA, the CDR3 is TGCAGCGTGGAGGACGGGACCTCCTACGAGCAGTACTTC. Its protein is CSVEDGTSYEQYF.

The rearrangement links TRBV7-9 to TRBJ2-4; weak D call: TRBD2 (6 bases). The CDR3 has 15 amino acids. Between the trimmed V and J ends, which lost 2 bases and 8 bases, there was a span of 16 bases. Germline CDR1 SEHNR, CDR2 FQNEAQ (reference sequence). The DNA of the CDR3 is TGTGCCAGCAGCTTACCCTTGGCGGGGTTGGACATTCAGTACTTC. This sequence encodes CASSLPLAGLDIQYF. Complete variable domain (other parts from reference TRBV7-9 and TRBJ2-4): DTGVSQNPRHKITKRGQNVTFRCDPISEHNRLYWYRQTLGQGPEFLTYFQNEAQLEKSRLLSDRFSAERPKGSFSTLEIQRTEQGDSAMYLCASSLPLAGLDIQYFGAGTRLSVL.

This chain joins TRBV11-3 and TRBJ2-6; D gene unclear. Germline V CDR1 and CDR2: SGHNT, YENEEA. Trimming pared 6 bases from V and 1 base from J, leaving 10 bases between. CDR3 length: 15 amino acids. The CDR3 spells CASSARKSGANVLTF. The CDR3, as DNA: TGTGCCAGCAGTGCCCGGAAATCTGGGGCCAACGTCCTGACTTTC.

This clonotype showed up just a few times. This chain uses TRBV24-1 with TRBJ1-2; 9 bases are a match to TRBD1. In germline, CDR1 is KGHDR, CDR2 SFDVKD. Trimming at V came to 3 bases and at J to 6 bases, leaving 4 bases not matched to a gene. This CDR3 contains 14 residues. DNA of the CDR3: TGTGCCACCAGTGATCCGACAGGGGGTAATGGCTACACCTTC. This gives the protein CATSDPTGGNGYTF.

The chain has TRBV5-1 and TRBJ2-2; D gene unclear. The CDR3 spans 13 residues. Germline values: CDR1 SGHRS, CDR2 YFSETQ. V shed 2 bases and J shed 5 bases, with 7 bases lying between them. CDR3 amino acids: CASSFTITGELFF. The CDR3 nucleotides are TGCGCCAGCAGCTTTACGATTACCGGGGAGCTGTTTTTT.

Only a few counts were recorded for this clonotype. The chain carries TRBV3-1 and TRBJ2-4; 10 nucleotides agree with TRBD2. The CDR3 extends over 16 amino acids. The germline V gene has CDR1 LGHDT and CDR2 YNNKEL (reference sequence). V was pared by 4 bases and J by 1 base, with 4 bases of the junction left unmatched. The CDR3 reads CASSPLAGMAKNIQYF. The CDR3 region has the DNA TGTGCCAGCAGCCCACTAGCGGGGATGGCCAAAAACATTCAGTACTTC.